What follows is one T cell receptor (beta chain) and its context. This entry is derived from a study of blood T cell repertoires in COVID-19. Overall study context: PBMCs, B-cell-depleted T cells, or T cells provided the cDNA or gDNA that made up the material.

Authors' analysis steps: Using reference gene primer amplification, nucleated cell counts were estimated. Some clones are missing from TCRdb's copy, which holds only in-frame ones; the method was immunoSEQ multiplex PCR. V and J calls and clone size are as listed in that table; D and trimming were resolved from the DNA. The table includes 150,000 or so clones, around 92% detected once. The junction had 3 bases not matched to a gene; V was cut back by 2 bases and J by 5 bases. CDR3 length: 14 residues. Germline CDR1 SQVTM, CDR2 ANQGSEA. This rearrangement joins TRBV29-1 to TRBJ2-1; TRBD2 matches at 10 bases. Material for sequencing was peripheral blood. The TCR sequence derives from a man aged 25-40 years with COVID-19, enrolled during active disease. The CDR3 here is CSVEPSGGHNEQFF. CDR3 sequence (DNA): TGCAGCGTTGAACCTAGCGGGGGCCACAATGAGCAGTTCTTC.